The source of this T cell receptor (beta chain) is a study of early T cells in non-severe SARS-CoV-2 infection. Across the study: Unsorted whole blood bulk RNA was sequenced, with unpaired chains.

Broader study findings: VDJdb matches were skewed toward anti-spike CD8 T cell responses.

This clonotype was picked up a small number of times. Its antigen remains unidentified. V shed 1 base and J shed 1 base, with 10 bases lying between them. Germline V CDR1 and CDR2: DFQATT, SNEGSKA (reference sequence). This CDR3 has 14 residues. Individual cDNA molecules each received unique molecular identifiers attached to them. A single record per CDR3 protein comes from TCRdb applying MiXCR to the 5' RACE reads. Of 55,000 to 75,000 distinct CDR3 sequences detected, about 9.9% appear once; the ten largest clones hold 1.2%. The sequence came from an adult who was a healthcare worker with PCR-confirmed SARS-CoV-2 infection or an uninfected control (not recorded which). The chain has TRBV20-1 and TRBJ2-5; possible D gene TRBD2, 5 bases. The specimen was whole blood. CDR3 amino acids: CSARGLGAQETQYF. CDR3 DNA sequence: TGCAGTGCTAGAGGACTGGGAGCCCAAGAGACCCAGTACTTC.